Listed here are 18 T cell receptor beta chains from one sample, sequenced in a study of somatic mutations in cytotoxic T cells in rheumatoid arthritis. Sequencing was performed with immunoSEQ multiplex PCR; in TCRdb, only in-frame clones are kept and a portion is missing. The repertoire holds roughly 15,000 clones, roughly four fifths seen once, with about 21% in the top ten. Specimen: CD8+ T cells sorted from blood. The receptors shown here come from an adult with rheumatoid arthritis.

The rearrangement uses TRBV5-1 and TRBJ2-1; 11 bases are shared with TRBD2. CDR3 length: 18 residues. Germline V gene lookup returns CDR1 SGHRS and CDR2 YFSETQ. V gave up 0 bases and J gave up 5 bases; unmatched junction bases: 10. CDR3 amino acids: CASSLGVDIAGGHNEQFF. CDR3 bases: TGCGCCAGCAGCTTGGGGGTAGATATAGCGGGGGGGCACAATGAGCAGTTCTTC.

This clone was counted a few times. This chain connects TRBV27 to TRBJ1-2, with D tentatively TRBD1 (6 bases). The CDR3 length is 14 residues. V was shortened by 6 bases and J by 0 bases, with 11 bases between the two germline ends. Germline V CDR1 and CDR2: MNHEY, SMNVEV (reference sequence). The CDR3 protein is CASSQTGANYGYTF. The CDR3 DNA follows: TGTGCCAGCAGCCAGACAGGAGCTAACTATGGCTACACCTTC.

This clone was seen only once. This rearrangement joins TRBV10-2 to TRBJ2-7; TRBD1 might be the D (6 bases). Germline assignment: CDR1 WSHSY and CDR2 SAAADI. The CDR3 sequence is 17 residues long. V lost 2 bases and J lost 3, with 20 bases in between. The CDR3 reads CASSEGPGDKFGYEQYF. DNA of the CDR3: TGCGCCAGCAGTGAGGGGCCCGGGGACAAGTTTGGCTACGAGCAGTACTTC.

CDR3 DNA sequence: TGCAGCGCCTCCGTCCCCAGGGGTCAAGAGACCCAGTACTTC. This sequence encodes CSASVPRGQETQYF. The chain links TRBV29-1 to TRBJ2-5, with a tentative D call TRBD1 (6 bases). The CDR3 extends over 14 amino acids. Looked up from germline, CDR1 is SQVTM and CDR2 is ANQGSEA. The V and J ends lost 7 bases and 2 bases respectively, with 17 bases between them.

Of note for this clone: At the DNA level, this CDR3 is encoded by other sequences in the same sample as well. The chain joins TRBV19 to TRBJ1-2, with D unresolved. Germline CDR1 is LNHDA and CDR2 is SQIVND (reference sequence). The CDR3 runs 13 residues. Between the trimmed V and J ends, which lost 1 base and 7 bases, there was a span of 10 bases. The CDR3 protein is CASSIAPWGGYTF. In nucleotides, the CDR3 is TGTGCCAGTAGTATAGCACCGTGGGGTGGCTACACCTTC.

The chain links TRBV19 to TRBJ2-7; D is uncertain. V was pared by 1 base and J by 3 bases, with 7 bases between. The germline V gene has CDR1 LNHDA and CDR2 SQIVND (reference sequence). CDR3 length: 13 amino acids. CDR3 DNA sequence: TGTGCCAGTAGTATAGGTGGGAACTACGAGCAGTACTTC. Protein product: CASSIGGNYEQYF.

The rearrangement uses TRBV4-1 and TRBJ2-7, with 7 bases fitting TRBD2. The CDR3 extends over 16 amino acids. The germline gives CDR1 MGHRA, CDR2 YSYEKL. After removal of 3 bases from V and 4 bases from J, the junction contained 12 bases not matched to a gene. The CDR3 DNA follows: TGCGCCAGCAGCCAGTACTGGGACTACAAGTTTTACGAGCAGTACTTC. Its protein product is CASSQYWDYKFYEQYF.

The chain uses TRBV6-4 and TRBJ2-7; D is possibly TRBD2 (5 bases). CDR3 length: 14 residues. Germline V gene lookup returns CDR1 MRHNA and CDR2 SNTAGT. Trimming left V 3 bases short and J 0 bases short, with 9 bases between. The CDR3 loop is CASSESADSYEQYF. DNA of the CDR3: TGTGCCAGCAGTGAATCAGCGGACTCCTACGAGCAGTACTTC.

This chain joins TRBV5-4 and TRBJ2-3; D not certain. Per the germline V gene, CDR1 is SGHNT and CDR2 is YYREEE (reference sequence). The CDR3 contains 16 residues. Trimming cost V 5 bases and J 0 bases, with 16 bases left between them. DNA of the CDR3: TGTGCCAGCAGTCCTTTTGGGTACGGTAGCACAGATACGCAGTATTTT. It yields the protein CASSPFGYGSTDTQYF.

This chain uses TRBV7-9 with TRBJ1-1; TRBD1 matches at 7 bases. The CDR3 runs to 12 residues. In germline, CDR1 is SEHNR, CDR2 FQNEAQ (reference sequence). J gave up 6 bases and V 11 bases, and 9 bases lay outside the gene matches. The CDR3 nucleotides read TGTGCCTCGAGGAGGGGGCTGTCTGAAGCTTTCTTT. Its protein product is CASRRGLSEAFF.

The genes are TRBV27 and TRBJ2-3, with D uncertain. Trimming shortened V by 2 bases and J by 7 bases, and 10 bases separated the two germline ends. There are 13 residues in the CDR3. CDR1 is MNHEY and CDR2 is SMNVEV in the germline V gene (reference sequence). In DNA, the CDR3 is TGTGCCAGCAGTTTAAGCCCGGGTCATACGCAGTATTTT. Amino acids: CASSLSPGHTQYF.

This clone was detected only once. The V and J genes are TRBV4-1 and TRBJ1-1, with D perhaps matching TRBD1 (5 bases). CDR1 is MGHRA and CDR2 is YSYEKL in the germline V gene. The CDR3 has 14 amino acids. Trimming left V 1 base short and J 1 base short, with 7 bases between. CDR3: CASSQAGQNTEAFF. CDR3 coding DNA: TGCGCCAGCAGCCAAGCAGGACAGAACACTGAAGCTTTCTTT.

The chain uses TRBV20-1 and TRBJ2-7, with TRBD1 as a possible D gene (5 bases). Germline V gene data show CDR1 as DFQATT and CDR2 as SNEGSKA (reference sequence). This CDR3 is 10 amino acids long. V shed 6 bases and J shed 5 bases, with 8 bases lying between them. This chain's CDR3 is CSASRDEQYF. The CDR3 DNA is TGCAGTGCCAGCAGGGACGAGCAGTACTTC.

This clone was counted a few times. The chain has TRBV7-8 and TRBJ1-5, with TRBD1 matching over 10 bases. Germline CDR1 reads SGHVS; CDR2 reads FQNEAQ. V dropped 6 bases and J dropped 5; count of bases not matched to a gene: 22. CDR3 length equals 20 residues. Here the CDR3 DNA reads TGTGCCAGCAGACTCCAAGCCCTACTTCCAACCGGGACAGGGGATCAGCCCCAGCATTTT. Its protein product is CASRLQALLPTGTGDQPQHF.

The rearrangement links TRBV4-1 to TRBJ1-1; 9 bases match TRBD1. Germline CDR1 reads MGHRA; CDR2 reads YSYEKL. This CDR3 region has 20 residues. The V segment lost 1 base and the J segment 5 bases; nucleotides outside the gene matches: 20. The CDR3 sequence is CASSQGGIVGTGWAATEAFF. CDR3 sequence (DNA): TGCGCCAGCAGCCAAGGCGGTATTGTTGGGACAGGGTGGGCCGCGACTGAAGCTTTCTTT.

The rearrangement joins TRBV4-1 to TRBJ2-1; D is unresolved. Germline CDR1 is MGHRA and CDR2 is YSYEKL. There are 17 residues in the CDR3. V lost 0 bases and J lost 0, with 12 bases in between. This CDR3 is CASSQEAPSTSYNEQFF. The CDR3, as DNA: TGCGCCAGCAGCCAAGAGGCCCCTAGTACCTCCTACAATGAGCAGTTCTTC.

This chain joins TRBV2 and TRBJ2-7; TRBD1 is a possible D gene (7 bases). This CDR3 contains 15 residues. Germline V gene data show CDR1 as SNHLY and CDR2 as FYNNEI. The V end was cut by 2 bases, the J end by 2 bases, with 13 bases between. The CDR3: CASSESGGITYEQYF. For the CDR3, the DNA is TGTGCCAGCAGTGAATCAGGGGGGATTACCTACGAGCAGTACTTC.

The rearrangement joins TRBV6-1 to TRBJ2-7; a possible D gene is TRBD2 (6 bases). The germline V gene has CDR1 MNHNS and CDR2 SASEGT. This CDR3 has 10 amino acids. The V end lost 11 bases, the J end lost 4 bases, and 9 bases lay between the germline ends. Here the CDR3 reads CAGGVYEQYF. CDR3 nucleotides: TGTGCCGGAGGGGTTTACGAGCAGTACTTC.